Following are 15 T cell receptor beta chains from one sample sequenced in a study of T-cell reconstitution after alpha-beta-depleted transplantation in children. A TCRbeta library incorporating unique molecular identifiers was prepared. TCRdb re-called the PCR reads with MiXCR, one entry per CDR3 protein. The repertoire holds some 240,000 distinct CDR3 sequences, with 9.7% as singletons. The input for sequencing was PBMCs from the stem cell graft donor, taken from the stem cell graft. These receptors were obtained from a human donor who donated a stem cell graft to a child with SCID.

There are many counts of this clonotype. J is TRBJ2-1 and V is TRBV10-3, with D hard to call. Germline CDR1 ENHRY, CDR2 SYGVKD. The CDR3 spans 14 residues. The V end lost 4 bases, the J end lost 5 bases, and 12 bases lay between the germline ends. The CDR3 protein is CAISGWQSNNEQFF. CDR3 sequence (DNA): TGTGCCATCAGTGGGTGGCAGTCAAACAATGAGCAGTTCTTC.

In this sample, this clonotype turned up many times. The V gene is TRBV15, the J gene TRBJ2-7, with D hard to call. Germline V lookup: CDR1 LNHNV, CDR2 YYDKDF (reference sequence). Trimming took off 1 base at V and 0 bases at J, with 4 bases between the two ends. The CDR3 consists of 13 residues. CDR3 sequence reads: CATSRGSSYEQYF. In nucleotides, the CDR3 is TGTGCCACCAGCAGAGGGTCCTCCTACGAGCAGTACTTC.

Many counts were recorded for this clonotype. The chain links TRBV7-2 to TRBJ2-1; D might be TRBD2 (6 bases). V was pared by 1 base and J by 8 bases, with 18 bases between. The CDR3 runs to 16 residues. The germline V gene encodes CDR1 SGHTA and CDR2 FQGNSA. For the CDR3, the DNA is TGTGCCAGCAGCTTAGGGGGACTGGGCTACAGTGATGAGCAGTTCTTC. Protein: CASSLGGLGYSDEQFF. The variable domain in full, completed from reference TRBV7-2 and TRBJ2-1, reads GAGVSQSPSNKVTEKGKDVELRCDPISGHTALYWYRQSLGQGLEFLIYFQGNSAPDKSGLPSDRFSAERTGGSVSTLTIQRTQQEDSAVYLCASSLGGLGYSDEQFFGPGTRLTVL.

This clonotype was observed many times. CDR3 sequence: CASSFVGVNTEAFF. Written as DNA, the CDR3 is TGCGCCAGCAGCTTTGTGGGGGTGAACACTGAAGCTTTCTTT. The V gene is TRBV5-1, the J gene TRBJ1-1; D may be TRBD1 (5 bases). This CDR3 has 14 amino acids. With 2 bases removed from V and 0 bases from J, the gap between germline ends came to 8 bases. CDR1 and CDR2 (germline): SGHRS, YFSETQ.

Many counts were recorded for this clonotype. The chain employs TRBV4-1 and TRBJ1-2; 9 bases map to TRBD1. This CDR3 has 16 residues. Germline values: CDR1 MGHRA, CDR2 YSYEKL. Trimming cost V 1 base and J 7 bases; bases outside gene matches: 10. For the CDR3, the DNA is TGCGCCAGCAGCCAAGCCTTGGGACAGGGTTATATTGGCTACACCTTC. Translating it yields CASSQALGQGYIGYTF.

This clonotype was counted ten times or more. The rearrangement links TRBV20-1 to TRBJ1-5, with a weak D call TRBD1 (6 bases). Trimming took 1 base from V and 3 from J, leaving 10 bases between them. The CDR3 is made up of 14 amino acids. CDR1 is DFQATT, CDR2 SNEGSKA, per germline (reference sequence). The CDR3, as DNA: TGCAGTGCTAGAGTATGGGGGGCCAATCAGCCCCAGCATTTT. Its protein is CSARVWGANQPQHF.

The chain employs TRBV12-3 or TRBV12-4 and TRBJ2-7; 11 bases match TRBD2. With 6 bases clipped from V and 7 bases from J, the junction kept 11 bases outside the gene matches. The CDR3 contains 15 residues. The CDR3 region has the DNA TGTGCCAGCAGCATGCTGACTAGCGGGGCCCGAGAGCAGTACTTC. Translating it yields CASSMLTSGAREQYF.

This clonotype was counted many times. CDR3 DNA: TGCAGTGCTAGTCAATGGCGATACCATGAGCAGTTCTTC. It is translated as CSASQWRYHEQFF. The rearrangement uses TRBV20-1 and TRBJ2-1; D not resolved. V shed 3 bases and J shed 8 bases, with 14 bases lying between them. This CDR3 comprises 13 residues. Germline lookup yields CDR1 DFQATT and CDR2 SNEGSKA (reference sequence).

Many counts were recorded for this clonotype. This rearrangement joins TRBV2 to TRBJ2-3; 13 bases fit TRBD2. V lost 4 bases, J lost 5 bases, and 3 bases stayed unmatched. CDR3 length: 15 residues. Germline V gene sequence: CDR1 SNHLY, CDR2 FYNNEI. The DNA for the CDR3 is TGTGCCAGCAGTGCCCGGACTAGCGGGGGAGATACGCAGTATTTT. This encodes CASSARTSGGDTQYF.

In this sample, this clonotype turned up many times. The chain is built from TRBV20-1 and TRBJ1-6; 7 nucleotides match TRBD1. Germline CDR1 is DFQATT and CDR2 is SNEGSKA (reference sequence). Losses at the gene ends were 0 bases for V and 7 bases for J; bases not matched to a gene: 0. There are 13 residues in the CDR3. Written as DNA, the CDR3 is TGCAGTGCTAGAGAGGGACAGAATTCACCCCTCCACTTT. Translating gives CSAREGQNSPLHF.

In its sample, this clonotype was seen many times. The chain links TRBV21-1 to TRBJ2-2; the D call in the table, TRBD2, was not verified against the DNA. TRBV21-1 is shown as a pseudogene. CDR3 length: 17 amino acids. Here the CDR3 reads CASNLTCLLAGSGELFF. CDR3 nucleotide sequence: TGTGCCAGCAACTTAACCTGCCTTCTCGCGGGGTCCGGGGAGCTGTTTTTT.

This clonotype was seen repeatedly, ten times or more. The chain joins TRBV6-5 to TRBJ2-1; D might be TRBD2 (7 bases). The CDR3 runs 16 residues. Germline V gene data show CDR1 as MNHEY and CDR2 as SVGAGI. V was cut by 0 bases and J by 6 bases, with 15 bases left in between. The CDR3 DNA is TGTGCCAGCAGTTACTCGCGGAGGGGGGGACTCAATGAGCAGTTCTTC. Translating it yields CASSYSRRGGLNEQFF.

In its sample, this clonotype was seen many times. The chain uses TRBV28 and TRBJ1-2; no firm D call. Germline V gene lookup returns CDR1 MDHEN and CDR2 SYDVKM. Trimming took off 5 bases at V and 4 bases at J, with 14 bases between the two ends. The CDR3 runs to 14 residues. CDR3 in amino acids: CASSLMRTFYGYTF. In nucleotides, the CDR3 is TGTGCCAGCAGTCTAATGAGGACGTTCTATGGCTACACCTTC.

The sample holds many counts of this clonotype. CDR3 nucleotide sequence: TGTGCCAGCAGCATACAGGGGGCCGTCTATGGCTACACCTTC. This translates into CASSIQGAVYGYTF. J is TRBJ1-2 and V is TRBV12-3 or TRBV12-4; 9 positions match TRBD1. V was clipped by 6 bases and J by 4 bases; unmatched bases: 6. This CDR3 spans 14 amino acids.

This chain joins TRBV19 and TRBJ2-7; 10 bases line up with TRBD1. The ends lost 7 bases at V and 5 bases at J; junction bases unmatched: 11. The CDR3 contains 15 residues. Germline-derived CDR1 and CDR2 are LNHDA and SQIVND (reference sequence). This CDR3 is CASITAGQGCHEQYF. The CDR3 DNA follows: TGTGCCAGTATCACCGCGGGACAGGGGTGCCACGAGCAGTACTTC. Complete variable domain (other parts from reference TRBV19 and TRBJ2-7): DGGITQSPKYLFRKEGQNVTLSCEQNLNHDAMYWYRQDPGQGLRLIYYSQIVNDFQKGDIAEGYSVSREKKESFPLTVTSAQKNPTAFYLCASITAGQGCHEQYFGPGTRLTVT.